This T cell receptor (beta chain) was recovered during a study of blood T cells in healthy people across ages (dated by TCRdb to about 2015). In terms of the full investigation: In model experiments, template switching captured roughly one uniquely barcoded TCR beta cDNA molecule for every two T cells. Two additional independent replicas of 1 million unique cDNA reads from the same blood draw were analyzed for two donors (one aged 18 to 30 and one aged 80 or older). To avoid experimental bias, donors of different ages were spread randomly across the sequencing lanes. Using deep sequencing normalized with unique cDNA molecular identifiers, the study measured how TCR beta repertoire diversity changes with age. Four age groups were formed from the donors: young (average roughly 16 years), middle-aged (just under 40), aged (over 55) and long-lived (more than 75).

Study-level results and caveats: Observed TCR beta diversity per million T cells fell roughly linearly with age, and a significant reduction was already apparent by age approximately 40. Compared with the aged group, the long-lived group had more naive CD4+ T cells, fewer expanded clones and increased TCR diversity, a pattern suggesting age selection. The percentage of naive T cells measured by flow cytometry correlated strongly with observed TCR beta diversity. Estimates of total diversity from one million sequenced T cells were regarded as lower bounds and underestimates. Bulk unsorted PBMC profiling prevented conclusive comparison of naive and antigen-experienced compartments. The CMV infection status of donors was not known, potentially confounding age-related changes in expanded clonotypes.

V gives up 2 bases and J gives up 5 bases, and the segment between their germline ends measures 12 bases. Including cysteine and phenylalanine, the CDR3 has 13 amino acids. Only the CDR3 part of the read is kept: 39 bases, read in frame from the first base. The germline V gene supplies CDR1 SQVTM and CDR2 ANQGSEA. The 39 donors, aged about 6 to 95 years, were systemically healthy Caucasian individuals from Russia. Around 10 milliliters of peripheral blood were collected from each donor into EDTA-treated Vacutainer tubes. Ficoll-Paque density-gradient centrifugation was used to isolate PBMCs, with at least 6.5 million per sample. Total RNA, at least 6 micrograms per sample, was extracted from PBMCs with Trizol reagent. The percentages of naive CD45RAhigh/CD27high T cells were determined by flow cytometry on a PBMC aliquot from every donor. Remarks on this clonotype: Its antigen is still unknown. No qualities accompany the bases; no much larger clone lies one base away.

Library method: 5' RACE. TCRdb records Illumina HiSeq 2500 as the sequencer. A second PCR of roughly 7 to 11 cycles was performed with a sample-barcoded 5' primer and a J-beta primer mix. Each TCR beta cDNA molecule received a unique molecular identifier from a template-switch 5' adaptor carrying 12 random nucleotides. At least 2.5 million CDR3-containing paired-end reads were obtained from each sample. First-strand cDNA synthesis was performed from all RNA using the Mint cDNA synthesis kit, with priming by a TRBC-specific oligonucleotide. Following uracil-DNA glycosylase treatment, all cDNA underwent a first 18-cycle PCR with the universal primers M1SS and BC2_uni_R. Per the source publication's procedure: Normalization of each sample was performed by random selection of 1 million high-quality reads, each carrying a distinct molecular identifier. Instead of being binned into consensus sequences, reads with shared molecular identifiers were discarded. MiTCR, with a Q25 quality threshold and the strictest error-elimination algorithm, was used for CDR3 identification, clonotype clustering and error correction. A nonparametric unseen species model with Euler transformation was used to estimate lower-bound total TCR beta diversity. The public reads were reprocessed in TCRdb via fastp at Q25 and MiXCR, keeping in-frame beta chains. CDR3 protein duplicates are merged, each entry listing the most common genes and DNA. In this record, the V and J calls reflect TCRdb's handling and not the investigators' own analysis. The sample table contains about 900,000 distinct CDR3 sequences; only one count was recorded for roughly 48% of them. The ten largest clones capture roughly an eighth of the sample.

The sequenced sample consisted of blood. This clonotype was sampled from a man aged 25-45 years in good health. The sequence is built from TRBV29-1 and TRBJ2-5; the D segment could be TRBD1, given 6 matching bases. The DNA is as follows: TGCAGCGTTGAAACAGGGTCATACGAGACCCAGTACTTC. Translated, it reads CSVETGSYETQYF. The full variable domain, completed from the reference TRBV29-1 and TRBJ2-5 proteins outside the CDR3, reads SAVISQKPSRDICQRGTSLTIQCQVDSQVTMMFWYRQQPGQSLTLIATANQGSEATYESGFVIDKFPISRPNLTFSTLTVSNMSPEDSSIYLCSVETGSYETQYFGPGTRLLVL.